This T cell receptor (beta chain) was identified in a study of CD8+ T cells in alopecia areata. Overall study results and limits: It was less clear whether patients shared TCRs than it was in mice, possibly because of HLA.

In each case, RNA was isolated and then reverse transcribed into cDNA as the sequencing template. The assay was immunoSEQ multiplex PCR, and TCRdb's table has in-frame clones only and misses some. The sample contains about 170,000 clones, approximately 65% of which appear only once. Germline V gives CDR1 SGHDT, CDR2 YYEEEE. Trimming cost V 4 bases and J 4 bases, with 12 bases left between them. The CDR3 is 14 amino acids. In this sample, this clone turned up a few times. Its antigen is not known. This rearrangement joins TRBV5-6 to TRBJ2-1; possibly TRBD1 for D (6 bases). This clonotype was obtained from a human donor with alopecia areata. Sequencing used CD8+ T cells sorted from blood, obtained at week 0. The CDR3 region has the DNA TGTGCCAGCAGCACCGGGACAAGTTACAATGAGCAGTTCTTC. Encoded protein: CASSTGTSYNEQFF.